The 21 T cell receptor beta chains below were found in one sample sequenced in a study of shared clonotypes between healthy human individuals. TCRdb's table, derived via immunoSEQ multiplex PCR, lists solely in-frame clones and lacks some. The table includes 2 million to 2.5 million clones, 80% to 95% detected once. Specimen: naive CD4+ T cells from PBMCs. Noted subset: CD45RA+ positively selected. The receptor set was obtained from a man aged 18 to 29 in good health. Some clones in this sample may be carry-over from other donors' samples.

The CDR3 coding sequence is TGCAGCGTTGAAGTGGGTGGTGGGGGTTCCTACAATGAGCAGTTCTTC. Translating it yields CSVEVGGGGSYNEQFF. This sequence joins TRBV29-1 and TRBJ2-1; tentatively, D is TRBD1 or TRBD2 (5 bases each). Deletions cut 1 base from V and 1 base from J, with 14 bases between. Germline CDR1 SQVTM, CDR2 ANQGSEA. The CDR3 consists of 16 residues.

The V and J genes are TRBV10-2 and TRBJ2-3; tentatively, D is TRBD2 (6 bases). The CDR3 spans 16 residues. V lost 3 bases to trimming and J lost 2 bases, with 15 bases between them. The germline CDR1 and CDR2 sequences are WSHSY and SAAADI. The CDR3 spells CASSDQREVNTDTQYF. CDR3 coding DNA: TGCGCCAGCAGTGATCAGAGGGAGGTAAACACAGATACGCAGTATTTT.

This clone was found a few times. Other DNA variants within this sample encode the same CDR3. The chain employs TRBV18 and TRBJ1-5; weak D call: TRBD1 (6 bases). Trimming cost V 0 bases and J 7 bases, with 13 bases left between them. The CDR3 loop spans 15 amino acids. Germline loops: CDR1 KGHSH, CDR2 LQKENI. CDR3 in DNA: TGTGCCAGCTCACCACCGGGGGGCGGGGGACAGCCCCAGCATTTT. Residues: CASSPPGGGGQPQHF.

This clone is a singleton in its sample. The V and J genes are TRBV7-2 and TRBJ1-1; D possibly corresponds to TRBD1 (6 bases). Trimming shortened V by 2 bases and J by 4 bases, and 11 bases separated the two germline ends. From germline, CDR1 is SGHTA and CDR2 FQGNSA. The CDR3 is 14 amino acids. For the CDR3, the DNA is TGTGCCAGCAGCTTACTGGGCAGGGGCACTGAAGCTTTCTTT. This gives the protein CASSLLGRGTEAFF.

V and J are TRBV7-3 and TRBJ1-6; tentative D call: TRBD1 (5 bases). Germline V lookup: CDR1 SGHTA, CDR2 FQGTGA. The ends were cut back, 5 bases at V and 8 bases at J, with 16 bases in the middle. This CDR3 is 15 amino acids long. CDR3 residues: CASSPDGTRDSPLHF. CDR3 nucleotides: TGTGCCAGCAGCCCCGATGGGACTAGGGATTCACCCCTCCACTTT.

This clone was seen only once. The V and J genes are TRBV5-6 and TRBJ2-7, with D maybe TRBD1 (5 bases). Trimming removed 4 bases from V and 4 bases from J, with 12 bases in between. Germline V gene data show CDR1 as SGHDT and CDR2 as YYEEEE. This CDR3 is 13 amino acids long. DNA of the CDR3: TGTGCCAGCAGCCGGCAGGGTATTTACGAGCAGTACTTC. It codes for CASSRQGIYEQYF.

A note on this clone: Other nucleotide sequences from this sample produce the same CDR3. This chain connects TRBV7-2 to TRBJ2-1; D is unclear. The germline gives CDR1 SGHTA, CDR2 FQGNSA. The CDR3 totals 13 residues. V shed 1 base and J shed 7 bases, with 8 bases lying between them. CDR3 in amino acids: CASSLGPGNEQFF. CDR3 sequence (DNA): TGTGCCAGCAGCTTAGGGCCGGGTAATGAGCAGTTCTTC.

V gene TRBV21-1 combines with J gene TRBJ2-5. TRBV21-1 corresponds to a pseudogene. This CDR3 has 11 residues. The chain's CDR3 is CASYPVETQYF. The CDR3 region has the DNA TGTGCCAGCTACCCCGTTGAGACCCAGTACTTC.

This rearrangement joins TRBV5-1 to TRBJ2-3, with TRBD2 as a possible D gene (5 bases). The CDR3 is 19 amino acids. Germline V gene sequence: CDR1 SGHRS, CDR2 YFSETQ. The V and J ends lost 2 bases and 0 bases respectively, with 22 bases between them. The CDR3 loop reads CASSFSPLGDGRSTDTQYF. CDR3 nucleotide sequence: TGCGCCAGCAGCTTCTCCCCCTTGGGAGATGGCCGTAGCACAGATACGCAGTATTTT.

The chain uses TRBV27 and TRBJ2-2; D is undetermined. V dropped 2 bases and J dropped 3 bases, with 10 bases sitting between them. Per the germline V gene, CDR1 is MNHEY and CDR2 is SMNVEV (reference sequence). This CDR3 contains 15 residues. CDR3 in DNA: TGTGCCAGCAGTTTAAACGGTAGATACACCGGGGAGCTGTTTTTT. Translated, it gives CASSLNGRYTGELFF.

This rearrangement joins TRBV15 to TRBJ1-2; possibly TRBD1 for D (6 bases). This CDR3 contains 15 residues. Germline V lookup: CDR1 LNHNV, CDR2 YYDKDF (reference sequence). V was trimmed by 1 base and J by 5 bases, leaving 14 bases between them. The CDR3 DNA is TGTGCCACCAGCAGAGTTGGCGGGGGGCCATATGGCTACACCTTC. Translating it yields CATSRVGGGPYGYTF.

The V call is TRBV12-5, the J call TRBJ1-2; 9 bases map to TRBD1. The V and J ends lost 3 bases and 6 bases, in that order; junction bases with no gene match: 14. CDR1 LGHNT and CDR2 FRNRAP come from the germline V gene. There are 17 residues in the CDR3. DNA for the CDR3: TGTGCTAGTGGTTTTATTTCCGGGACAGGGCCTTCTCATGGCTACACCTTC. Its translation: CASGFISGTGPSHGYTF.

V gene TRBV19 combines with J gene TRBJ2-1; 9 bases line up with TRBD1. V shed 5 bases, J shed 4 bases, and the junction held 6 bases outside the gene matches. CDR3 length: 15 residues. Germline V gene sequence: CDR1 LNHDA, CDR2 SQIVND (reference sequence). As DNA, the CDR3 is TGTGCCAGTAGTTTTCGGGACAGGGTTTACAATGAGCAGTTCTTC. Its protein product is CASSFRDRVYNEQFF.

The chain carries TRBV7-9 and TRBJ2-3, with D maybe TRBD2 (6 bases). CDR3 length: 14 amino acids. Per the germline V gene, CDR1 is SEHNR and CDR2 is FQNEAQ (reference sequence). Trimming left V 5 bases short and J 4 bases short, with 13 bases between. CDR3 protein: CASSPVGGADTQYF. CDR3 sequence (DNA): TGTGCCAGCAGCCCCGTCGGGGGAGCAGATACGCAGTATTTT.

The J gene is TRBJ1-3, the V gene TRBV6-6, with 8 bases fitting TRBD1. The germline CDR1 and CDR2 sequences are MNHNY and SVGAGI (reference sequence). The CDR3 length is 13 residues. Unmatched junction bases numbered 6, after V lost 6 bases and J lost 8 bases. CDR3 protein: CASRPQGADTIYF. CDR3 in DNA: TGTGCCAGCAGGCCTCAGGGGGCGGACACCATATATTTT.

This sequence joins TRBV21-1 and TRBJ2-6; the table's D call of TRBD2 was not tested on the DNA. TRBV21-1 is a recognized pseudogene. The CDR3 totals 23 residues. CDR3 region: CASSKRLGDSQTDEISGANVLTF. Here the CDR3 DNA reads TGTGCCAGCAGCAAAAGGCTGGGGGACTCACAGACTGACGAAATCTCTGGGGCCAACGTCCTGACTTTC.

The V gene is TRBV7-9, the J gene TRBJ2-5; possible D gene TRBD2, 5 bases. The CDR3 extends over 15 amino acids. Between the trimmed V and J ends, which lost 3 bases and 2 bases, there was a span of 13 bases. Germline V lookup: CDR1 SEHNR, CDR2 FQNEAQ (reference sequence). The CDR3 region has the DNA TGTGCCAGCAGCTTGGACGGAGGCGCACAAGAGACCCAGTACTTC. Amino acids: CASSLDGGAQETQYF.

In this sample, this clone turned up a few times. For the CDR3, the DNA is TGTGCCAGCAGTGAGGGACAGGGGCCGTGGGGCTACACCTTC. This translates into CASSEGQGPWGYTF. This rearrangement joins TRBV25-1 to TRBJ1-2; 10 bases match TRBD1. The germline CDR1 and CDR2 sequences are MGHDK and SYGVNS. The CDR3 extends over 14 amino acids. The J segment lost 8 bases and the V segment lost 3 bases, leaving 6 bases of the junction unmatched.

In the case of this clone: Other DNA sequences within the sample encode an identical CDR3. The chain combines TRBV5-1 with TRBJ1-4, with TRBD1 matching over 10 bases. The CDR3 is made up of 15 amino acids. The V and J ends lost 0 bases and 5 bases, in that order; junction bases with no gene match: 1. CDR1 is SGHRS and CDR2 is YFSETQ in the germline V gene. CDR3 bases: TGCGCCAGCAGCTTGGAGACAGGGGGCAATGAAAAACTGTTTTTT. Protein product: CASSLETGGNEKLFF.

This chain connects TRBV25-1 to TRBJ1-1; tentative D call: TRBD1 (5 bases). Germline V gives CDR1 MGHDK, CDR2 SYGVNS. V dropped 7 bases and J dropped 3 bases, with 18 bases sitting between them. There are 15 residues in the CDR3. The CDR3 reads CASTYAWGVDTEAFF. The CDR3 DNA reads TGTGCCAGCACTTATGCCTGGGGGGTTGACACTGAAGCTTTCTTT.

This clone is a singleton in its sample. Other nucleotide sequences in the sample specify the same CDR3. The chain recombines TRBV28 with TRBJ2-6; tentatively, D is TRBD2 (6 bases). The CDR3 runs 14 residues. The germline V gene encodes CDR1 MDHEN and CDR2 SYDVKM. Trimming left V 6 bases short and J 0 bases short, with 6 bases between. DNA for the CDR3: TGTGCCAGCAGCGGGAGCTCTGGGGCCAACGTCCTGACTTTC. Encoded protein: CASSGSSGANVLTF. Looking up the rest from reference TRBV28 and TRBJ2-6 gives the full variable domain: DVKVTQSSRYLVKRTGEKVFLECVQDMDHENMFWYRQDPGLGLRLIYFSYDVKMKEKGDIPEGYSVSREKKERFSLILESASTNQTSMYLCASSGSSGANVLTFGAGSRLTVL.